This T cell receptor (beta chain) was profiled in a study of cytomegalovirus exposure and HLA in healthy donors. Study-wide points: The study designated 150 to 200 TCR beta chains cytomegalovirus-associated.

Some clones are missing from TCRdb's copy, which holds only in-frame ones; the method was immunoSEQ multiplex PCR. The sample carries about 360,000 clones, roughly 89% recorded once. A word on this clone: Antigen specificity is unknown.

V dropped 1 base and J dropped 0; count of bases not matched to a gene: 1. Germline V gene lookup returns CDR1 SQVTM and CDR2 ANQGSEA. The CDR3 loop spans 15 amino acids. The origin of this receptor is a woman younger than 30 in good health and CMV-seronegative. The chain links TRBV29-1 to TRBJ2-1, with TRBD2 identical over 9 bases. The source material was PBMCs. CDR3: CSVEGSGSSYNEQFF. The CDR3 coding sequence is TGCAGCGTTGAAGGTAGCGGGAGCTCCTACAATGAGCAGTTCTTC.